This T cell receptor (beta chain) was recovered during a study of T-cell reconstitution after alpha-beta-depleted transplantation in children. TCRbeta library preparation incorporated unique molecular identifiers. Via MiXCR, TCRdb re-called the PCR reads, giving one row per CDR3 protein. The data hold about 610,000 distinct CDR3 sequences, with roughly a tenth observed a single time. The sample holds many counts of this clonotype. The CDR3 is made up of 14 amino acids. Losses at the gene ends were 7 bases for V and 12 bases for J; bases not matched to a gene: 13. The chain combines TRBV12-3 or TRBV12-4 with TRBJ2-1; 9 positions match TRBD2. The material sequenced was PBMCs from the stem cell graft donor, taken from the stem cell graft. The TCR was taken from a human donor who donated a stem cell graft to a child with acute myeloid leukemia. The CDR3 DNA reads as TGTGCCAGCACCACAGGGACTAGCCTTGGACGGCAGTTCTTC. This translates into CASTTGTSLGRQFF.